This TCR beta chain was sequenced for a study of T cell repertoires in cytomegalovirus infection. Study-wide context: CMV infection together with matching HLA type was indicated by public TCR beta signatures. Study outcomes and limitations: The study identified carriers of CMV plus the relevant HLA from cumulative public TCR beta family frequency. The ex vivo response showed dominance by HLA-C-restricted CMV-specific TCR beta clonotypes.

V shed 8 bases and J shed 8 bases, with 16 bases lying between them. CDR1 is SQVTM and CDR2 is ANQGSEA in the germline V gene. The CDR3 length is 12 residues. TCRdb itself ran the reads through MiXCR, one entry per CDR3 protein. The repertoire consists of approximately 500,000 distinct CDR3 sequences, with 15% to 20% occurring once and the leading ten covering 20% to 30%. This clonotype was observed a few times. The antigen remains undetermined. The specimen sequenced was CD8+ T cells from PBMCs. The TCR sequence derives from a human donor in good health (CMV status not recorded). Some clones in this sample may be carry-over from other donors' samples. This rearrangement joins TRBV29-1 to TRBJ2-4, with D possibly TRBD1 on 6 matching bases. The CDR3 sequence: CSFRDMEHIQYF. The CDR3 nucleotides are TGCAGCTTCCGGGACATGGAACACATTCAGTACTTC. Full variable domain (outside the CDR3, taken from reference TRBV29-1 and TRBJ2-4): SAVISQKPSRDICQRGTSLTIQCQVDSQVTMMFWYRQQPGQSLTLIATANQGSEATYESGFVIDKFPISRPNLTFSTLTVSNMSPEDSSIYLCSFRDMEHIQYFGAGTRLSVL.